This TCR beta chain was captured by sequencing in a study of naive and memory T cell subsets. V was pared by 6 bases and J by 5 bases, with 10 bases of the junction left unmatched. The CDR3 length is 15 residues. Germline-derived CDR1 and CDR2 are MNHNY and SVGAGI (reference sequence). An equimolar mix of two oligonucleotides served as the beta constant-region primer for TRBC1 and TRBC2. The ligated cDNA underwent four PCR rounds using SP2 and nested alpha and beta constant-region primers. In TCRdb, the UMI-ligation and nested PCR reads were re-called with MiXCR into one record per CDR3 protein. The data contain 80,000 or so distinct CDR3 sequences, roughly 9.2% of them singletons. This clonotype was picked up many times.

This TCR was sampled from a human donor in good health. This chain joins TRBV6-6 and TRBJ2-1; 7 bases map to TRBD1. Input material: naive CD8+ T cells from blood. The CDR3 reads CASRLPGTADNEQFF. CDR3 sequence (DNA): TGTGCCAGCAGACTACCCGGGACAGCGGACAATGAGCAGTTCTTC.